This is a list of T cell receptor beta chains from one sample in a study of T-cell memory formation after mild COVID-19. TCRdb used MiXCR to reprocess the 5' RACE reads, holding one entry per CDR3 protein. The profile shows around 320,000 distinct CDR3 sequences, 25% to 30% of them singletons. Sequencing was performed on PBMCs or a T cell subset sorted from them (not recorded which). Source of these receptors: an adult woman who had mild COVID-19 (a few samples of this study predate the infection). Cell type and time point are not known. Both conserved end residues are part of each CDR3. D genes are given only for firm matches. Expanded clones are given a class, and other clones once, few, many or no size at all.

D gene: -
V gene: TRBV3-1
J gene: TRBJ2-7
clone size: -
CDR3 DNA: TGTGCCAGCAGCCAAGCTAGAGGGTCCCCGTACGAGCAGTACTTC
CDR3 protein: CASSQARGSPYEQYF

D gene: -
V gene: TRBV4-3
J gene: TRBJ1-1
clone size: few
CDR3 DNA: TGCGCCAGCAGCCAAGGCACCGGGTCACTGAGCACTGAAGCTTTCTTT
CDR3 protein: CASSQGTGSLSTEAFF

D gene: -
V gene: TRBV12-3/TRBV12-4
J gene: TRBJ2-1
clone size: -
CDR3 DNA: TGTGCCAGCAGTTTAACCGGAACCTCCTACAATGAGCAGTTCTTC
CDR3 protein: CASSLTGTSYNEQFF

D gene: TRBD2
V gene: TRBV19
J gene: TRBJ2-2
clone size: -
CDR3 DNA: TGTGCCAGTACAGAGCTAGCGGGGTCGACCGGGGAGCTGTTTTTT
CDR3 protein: CASTELAGSTGELFF

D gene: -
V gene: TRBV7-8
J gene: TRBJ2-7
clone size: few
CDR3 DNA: TGTGCCAGCAGCTTAGCGGACGGAGACTACGAGCAGTACTTC
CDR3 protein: CASSLADGDYEQYF

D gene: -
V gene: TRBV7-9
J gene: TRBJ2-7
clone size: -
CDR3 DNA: TGTGCCAGCAGTCGACAGTCCGGGACCTACGAGCAGTACTTC
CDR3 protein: CASSRQSGTYEQYF

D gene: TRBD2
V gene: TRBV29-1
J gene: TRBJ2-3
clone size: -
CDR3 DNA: TGCAGCGTTGATCTTGGACTAGCGGGACAAAGCACAGATACGCAGTATTTT
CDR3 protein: CSVDLGLAGQSTDTQYF

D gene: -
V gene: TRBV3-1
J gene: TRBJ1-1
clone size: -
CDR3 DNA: TGTGCCAGCAGCCCCACGGGCGGGGGGTCTCGAGCTTTCTTT
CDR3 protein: CASSPTGGGSRAFF

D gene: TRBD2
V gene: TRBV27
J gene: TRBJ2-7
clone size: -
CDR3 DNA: TGTGCCAGCAGTTTGGGGAGGGCGTTATACGAGCAGTACTTC
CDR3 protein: CASSLGRALYEQYF

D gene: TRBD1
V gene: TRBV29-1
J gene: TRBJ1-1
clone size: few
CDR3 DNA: TGCAGCGTCGCGACAGGGAGCTACACTGAAGCTTTCTTT
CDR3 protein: CSVATGSYTEAFF

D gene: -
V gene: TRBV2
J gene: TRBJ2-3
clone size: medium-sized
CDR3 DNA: TGTGCCAGCAGTGAAAGGATGAGTCGGGGAGATACGCAGTATTTT
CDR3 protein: CASSERMSRGDTQYF

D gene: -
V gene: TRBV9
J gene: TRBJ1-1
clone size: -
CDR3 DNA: TGTGCCAGCAGCGTAGGAGGTCGTGAGGTAGCTTTCTTT
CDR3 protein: CASSVGGREVAFF

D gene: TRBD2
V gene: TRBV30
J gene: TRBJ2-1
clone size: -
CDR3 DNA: TGTGCCGGGACCGTTGGCGGGAGCGAGAATGAGCAGTTCTTC
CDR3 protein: CAGTVGGSENEQFF

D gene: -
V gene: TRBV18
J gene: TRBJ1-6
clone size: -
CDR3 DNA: TGTGCCAGCTCACCTACAGGGTTAACACCCCTCCACTTT
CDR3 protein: CASSPTGLTPLHF

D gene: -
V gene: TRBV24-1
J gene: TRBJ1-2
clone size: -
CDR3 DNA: TGTGCCACCAGTGATTCGGTTGGCTACACCTTC
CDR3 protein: CATSDSVGYTF

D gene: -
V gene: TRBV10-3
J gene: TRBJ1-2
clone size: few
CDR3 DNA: TGTGCCATCAGCCGGGACGCAAACTCGGGCTACACCTTC
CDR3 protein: CAISRDANSGYTF

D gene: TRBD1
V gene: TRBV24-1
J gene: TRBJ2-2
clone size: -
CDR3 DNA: TGTGCCACCGCAACTTCCGGGACAGTAGACGGGGAGCTGTTTTTT
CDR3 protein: CATATSGTVDGELFF

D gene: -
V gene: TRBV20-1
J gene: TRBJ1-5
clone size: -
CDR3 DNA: TGCAGTGCTAGGGCCCACGGGGGCGGCAATCAGCCCCAGCATTTT
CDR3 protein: CSARAHGGGNQPQHF

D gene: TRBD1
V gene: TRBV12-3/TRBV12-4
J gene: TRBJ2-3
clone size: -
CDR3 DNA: TGTGCCAGCAGTTTTGGGACAGGGGCAGATACGCAGTATTTT
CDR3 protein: CASSFGTGADTQYF

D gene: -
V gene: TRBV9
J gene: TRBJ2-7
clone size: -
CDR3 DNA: TGTGCCAGCAGCGTAGGGACGTCTAGTGAGCAGTACTTC
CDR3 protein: CASSVGTSSEQYF

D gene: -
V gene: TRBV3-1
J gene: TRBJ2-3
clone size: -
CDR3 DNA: TGTGCCAGCAGCCAAGTCGGGGGGCCCACTAGCACAGATACGCAGTATTTT
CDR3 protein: CASSQVGGPTSTDTQYF

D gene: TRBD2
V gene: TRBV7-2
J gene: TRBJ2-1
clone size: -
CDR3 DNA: TGTGCCAGCAGCTTAGCACTAGCGGGGTCCTACAATGAGCAGTTCTTC
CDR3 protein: CASSLALAGSYNEQFF

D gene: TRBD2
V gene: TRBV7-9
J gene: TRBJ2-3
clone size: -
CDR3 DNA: TGTGCCAGCAGCCATCTTAGCGGGGGGGCCGCAGATACGCAGTATTTT
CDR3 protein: CASSHLSGGAADTQYF

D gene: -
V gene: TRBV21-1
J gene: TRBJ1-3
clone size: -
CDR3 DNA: TGTGCCAGCAGCAAAGGGGGGACAGCTCGTGGATATCCTGGAAACACCATATATTTT
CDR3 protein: CASSKGGTARGYPGNTIYF

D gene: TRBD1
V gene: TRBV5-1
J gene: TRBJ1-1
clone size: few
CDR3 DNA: TGCGCCAGCAGGAGTGGCAGGGGGCTGGGCACTGAAGCTTTCTTT
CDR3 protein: CASRSGRGLGTEAFF

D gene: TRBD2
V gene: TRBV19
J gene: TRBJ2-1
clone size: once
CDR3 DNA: TGTGCCAGTAGTATTCTAGCGGGAACCGGCTACAATGAGCAGTTCTTC
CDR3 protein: CASSILAGTGYNEQFF

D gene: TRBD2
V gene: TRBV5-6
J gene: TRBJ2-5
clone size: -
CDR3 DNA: TGTGCCAGCAGCCCAGAGCCTAGCGGGAGACAGACCCAGTACTTC
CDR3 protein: CASSPEPSGRQTQYF

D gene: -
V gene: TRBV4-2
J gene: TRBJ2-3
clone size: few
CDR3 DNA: TGTGCCAGCAGCCAAAACGCACTAGACGGGGAAAGGGATACGCAGTATTTT
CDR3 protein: CASSQNALDGERDTQYF

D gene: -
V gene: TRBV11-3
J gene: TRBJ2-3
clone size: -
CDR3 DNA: TGTGCCAGCAGCTTAGCCTTCGGACAGAGCACAGATACGCAGTATTTT
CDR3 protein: CASSLAFGQSTDTQYF

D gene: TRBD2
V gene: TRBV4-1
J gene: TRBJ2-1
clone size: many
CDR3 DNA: TGCGCCAGCAGCCAAGTCTGGACTAGCGGAACCTACAATGAGCAGTTCTTC
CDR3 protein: CASSQVWTSGTYNEQFF

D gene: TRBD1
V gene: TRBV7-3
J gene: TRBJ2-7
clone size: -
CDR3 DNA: TGTGCCAGCAGCTTAGACAGGGGGATCTACGAGCAGTACTTC
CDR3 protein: CASSLDRGIYEQYF

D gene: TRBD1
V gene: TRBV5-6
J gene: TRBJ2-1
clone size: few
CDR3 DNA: TGTGCCAGCAGCTTGACCGGGACAGGGAACTACAATGAGCAGTTCTTC
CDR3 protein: CASSLTGTGNYNEQFF

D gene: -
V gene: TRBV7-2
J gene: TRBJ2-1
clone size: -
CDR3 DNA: TGTGCCAGCAGCTTCTACGCAGGGAACAATGAGCAGTTCTTC
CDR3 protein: CASSFYAGNNEQFF

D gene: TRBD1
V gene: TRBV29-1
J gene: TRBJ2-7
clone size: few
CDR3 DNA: TGCAGCGTGGGTACAGGGGGATTAGCCTACGAGCAGTACTTC
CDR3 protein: CSVGTGGLAYEQYF

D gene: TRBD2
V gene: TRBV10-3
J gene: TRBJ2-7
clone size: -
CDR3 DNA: TGTGCCATCAGGGATGGCGGGAGGAGCTCCTACGAGCAGTACTTC
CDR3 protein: CAIRDGGRSSYEQYF

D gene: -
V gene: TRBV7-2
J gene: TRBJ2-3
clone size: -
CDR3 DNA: TGTGCCAGCAACCCGCCTAGCACAGATACGCAGTATTTT
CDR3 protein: CASNPPSTDTQYF

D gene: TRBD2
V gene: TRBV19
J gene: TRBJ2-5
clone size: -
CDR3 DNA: TGTGCCAGTAGTATAGTGGGGCAGGGAGGGAAGGAGACCCAGTACTTC
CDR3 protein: CASSIVGQGGKETQYF

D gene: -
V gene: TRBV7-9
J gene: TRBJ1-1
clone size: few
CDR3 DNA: TGTGCCAGCAGCTTCGGGGGGACCATGAACACTGAAGCTTTCTTT
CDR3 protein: CASSFGGTMNTEAFF

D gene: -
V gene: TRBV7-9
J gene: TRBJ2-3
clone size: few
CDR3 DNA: TGTGCCAGCAGCTTAACATCCCACACAGATACGCAGTATTTT
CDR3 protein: CASSLTSHTDTQYF

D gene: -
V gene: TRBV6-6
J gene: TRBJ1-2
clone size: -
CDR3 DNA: TGTGCCAGCAGTTCCGGACACCGGTATGGCTACACCTTC
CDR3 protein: CASSSGHRYGYTF

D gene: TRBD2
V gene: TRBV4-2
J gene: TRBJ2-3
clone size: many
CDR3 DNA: TGCGCCAGCAGCCAAGAACTAGCGGGAGGCACAGATACGCAGTATTTT
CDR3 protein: CASSQELAGGTDTQYF

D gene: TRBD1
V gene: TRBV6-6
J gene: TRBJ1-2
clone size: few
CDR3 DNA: TGTGCCAGCAGGCGGGACAGGGGGGGACGGGACTATGGCTACACCTTC
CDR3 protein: CASRRDRGGRDYGYTF

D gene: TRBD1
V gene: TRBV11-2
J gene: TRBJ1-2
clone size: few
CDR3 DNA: TGTGCCAGCAGCTTAGCGGCTGGGACAGGACTTAACTATGGCTACACCTTC
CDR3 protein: CASSLAAGTGLNYGYTF

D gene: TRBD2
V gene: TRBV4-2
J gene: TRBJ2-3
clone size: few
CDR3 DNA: TGTGCCAGCAGCCAAGGGGGGACTAGCGGGAGAACAGATACGCAGTATTTT
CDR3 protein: CASSQGGTSGRTDTQYF

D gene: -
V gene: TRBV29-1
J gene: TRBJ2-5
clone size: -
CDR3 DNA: TGCAGCGTTGAGGAGGAGACCCAGTACTTC
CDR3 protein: CSVEEETQYF

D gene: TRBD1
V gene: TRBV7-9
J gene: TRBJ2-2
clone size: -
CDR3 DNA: TGTGCCAGCAGGGGAGGACAGGGTTTCACCGGGGAGCTGTTTTTT
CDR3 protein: CASRGGQGFTGELFF

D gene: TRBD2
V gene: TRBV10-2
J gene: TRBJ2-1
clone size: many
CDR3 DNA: TGCGCCAGCACCCCCAGCGGGAGGTCCTACAATGAGCAGTTCTTC
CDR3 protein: CASTPSGRSYNEQFF

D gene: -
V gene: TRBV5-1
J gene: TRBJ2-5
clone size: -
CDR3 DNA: TGCGCCAGCGGGAACCTCGGGTACCAAGAGACCCAGTACTTC
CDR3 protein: CASGNLGYQETQYF

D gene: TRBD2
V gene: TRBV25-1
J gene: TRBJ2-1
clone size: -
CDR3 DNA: TGTGCCAGCAGTGAACGGGGGGAGATTGAGCAGTTCTTC
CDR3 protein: CASSERGEIEQFF

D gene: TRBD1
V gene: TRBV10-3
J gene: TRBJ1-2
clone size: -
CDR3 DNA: TGTGCCATCAGGCGGACAGGGAAGGGCCGAAATGACTATGGCTACACCTTC
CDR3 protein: CAIRRTGKGRNDYGYTF

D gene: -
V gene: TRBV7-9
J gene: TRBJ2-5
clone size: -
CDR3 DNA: TGTGCCAGCAGCCCCAGGACGGATCAAGAGACCCAGTACTTC
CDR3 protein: CASSPRTDQETQYF

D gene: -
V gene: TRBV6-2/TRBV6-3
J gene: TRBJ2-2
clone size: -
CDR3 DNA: TGTGCCAGCAGTTACTCGCCGTCGACTGGGGAGCTGTTTTTT
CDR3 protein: CASSYSPSTGELFF

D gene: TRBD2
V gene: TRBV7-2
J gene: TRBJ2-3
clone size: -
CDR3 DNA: TGTGCCAGCAGCTTAGGACTAGCGGGAGGCCTGCAAAATACGCAGTATTTT
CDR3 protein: CASSLGLAGGLQNTQYF

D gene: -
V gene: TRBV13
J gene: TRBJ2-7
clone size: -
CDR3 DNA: TGTGCCAGCAGCTACCGAGGGGCCTCCTACGAGCAGTACTTC
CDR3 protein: CASSYRGASYEQYF

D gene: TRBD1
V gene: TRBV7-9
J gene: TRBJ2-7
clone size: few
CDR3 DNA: TGTGCCAGCAGCGCACGGGACAGGGGTTCCTACGAGCAGTACTTC
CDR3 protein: CASSARDRGSYEQYF